This T cell receptor beta chain was captured by sequencing in a study of radiotherapy plus CTLA-4 blockade in lung cancer. Comment on this clone: Its specificity is unknown.

V shed 8 bases and J shed 3 bases, with 10 bases lying between them. From germline, CDR1 is SNHLY and CDR2 FYNNEI. The CDR3 sequence is 12 residues long. Study-level findings and limits: Blood saw expansion of tumor-derived TCR clones after radiotherapy plus ipilimumab.

The study gave focal radiation plus ipilimumab CTLA-4 blockade to patients with chemo-refractory metastatic non-small-cell lung cancer. Here immunoSEQ multiplex PCR was the method, and the copy in TCRdb shows in-frame clones only, minus some. This sample has roughly 45,000 clones, with 63% found just once. This sequence was found in a human donor with non-small cell lung cancer who had a partial response to radiotherapy plus ipilimumab. The chain employs TRBV2 and TRBJ1-1, with D perhaps matching TRBD1 (5 bases). Sequences were derived from peripheral blood, sampled from a patient treated with radiotherapy plus ipilimumab. CDR3 region: CASRDLDTEAFF. In nucleotides, the CDR3 is TGTGCCAGCCGGGACTTGGACACTGAAGCTTTCTTT.